These 27 T cell receptor beta chains came from one sample sequenced in a study of cytomegalovirus exposure and HLA in healthy donors. PCR involved 60 Vbeta and 13 Jbeta primers. Sequencing was performed with immunoSEQ multiplex PCR; in TCRdb, only in-frame clones are kept and a portion is missing. The sample lists 120,000 or so clones; 75% to 85% were seen once. The sample comprised PBMCs. The receptors originated from a male donor in good health and CMV-seronegative.

On this clone itself: This CDR3 is also generated by other DNA sequences in the sample. The chain links TRBV7-2 to TRBJ2-3, with a possible D match to TRBD2 (6 bases). CDR1 and CDR2 (germline): SGHTA, FQGNSA. The CDR3 runs to 15 residues. V shed 0 bases and J shed 0 bases, with 7 bases lying between them. DNA for the CDR3: TGTGCCAGCAGCTTAGCGGGGGGAAGCACAGATACGCAGTATTTT. Protein product: CASSLAGGSTDTQYF.

This clone was counted ten times or more. The V call is TRBV4-2, the J call TRBJ2-7; 7 bases fit TRBD1. In germline, CDR1 is LGHNA, CDR2 YNFKEQ. The CDR3 consists of 15 residues. V gave up 0 bases and J gave up 0 bases; unmatched junction bases: 2. CDR3 residues: CASSQEAGGSYEQYF. DNA of the CDR3: TGTGCCAGCAGCCAAGAGGCAGGGGGCTCCTACGAGCAGTACTTC.

This chain links TRBV12-5 with TRBJ2-7; 10 positions agree with TRBD1. The germline V gene encodes CDR1 LGHNT and CDR2 FRNRAP. The V segment lost 6 bases and the J segment 0 bases; nucleotides outside the gene matches: 5. The CDR3 has 15 amino acids. CDR3 DNA: TGTGCTAGTGGACCGGGACAGGGGACCTCCTACGAGCAGTACTTC. Residues: CASGPGQGTSYEQYF.

This clone occurred once. The chain couples TRBV6-5 to TRBJ1-6, with D unclear. Germline assignment: CDR1 MNHEY and CDR2 SVGAGI. This CDR3 comprises 14 residues. Trimming cost V 6 bases and J 4 bases, with 10 bases left between them. CDR3 protein: CASRLGGYNSPLHF. The CDR3 nucleotides read TGTGCCAGCAGACTGGGAGGATATAATTCACCCCTCCACTTT.

The chain is built from TRBV7-2 and TRBJ1-1, with TRBD1 matching over 7 bases. The CDR3 length is 13 residues. Losses at the gene ends were 0 bases for V and 7 bases for J; bases not matched to a gene: 2. Germline CDR1 SGHTA, CDR2 FQGNSA. CDR3 sequence reads: CASSLAQGGEAFF. CDR3 DNA: TGTGCCAGCAGCTTAGCCCAGGGGGGTGAAGCTTTCTTT. The full variable domain, completed using reference TRBV7-2 and TRBJ1-1, is GAGVSQSPSNKVTEKGKDVELRCDPISGHTALYWYRQSLGQGLEFLIYFQGNSAPDKSGLPSDRFSAERTGGSVSTLTIQRTQQEDSAVYLCASSLAQGGEAFFGQGTRLTVV.

The rearrangement joins TRBV25-1 to TRBJ1-3; tentatively, D is TRBD1 (5 bases). Between the trimmed V and J ends, which lost 7 bases and 2 bases, there was a span of 12 bases. This CDR3 contains 14 residues. Germline loops: CDR1 MGHDK, CDR2 SYGVNS. The CDR3 bases are TGTGCCAGCAATTCGGGGGGTCCTGGAAACACCATATATTTT. Protein: CASNSGGPGNTIYF.

The rearrangement uses TRBV6-5 and TRBJ1-1, with TRBD1 identical over 8 bases. CDR3 length: 15 amino acids. Germline V CDR1 and CDR2: MNHEY, SVGAGI. The ends lost 5 bases at V and 6 bases at J; junction bases unmatched: 11. CDR3 DNA sequence: TGTGCCAGCAGTAAATTGACAGGGGTTTCGGCTGAAGCTTTCTTT. Amino acid sequence: CASSKLTGVSAEAFF.

V and J are TRBV5-8 and TRBJ2-1, with 12 positions matching TRBD2. The V segment lost 4 bases and the J segment 10 bases; nucleotides outside the gene matches: 6. Germline V gives CDR1 SGHTS, CDR2 YDEGEE. The CDR3 runs to 14 residues. The CDR3 spells CASSRLAGVYEQFF. The CDR3 region has the DNA TGTGCCAGCAGCCGACTAGCGGGGGTGTACGAGCAGTTCTTC.

This clone was seen a handful of times. The rearrangement links TRBV25-1 to TRBJ1-1; D is possibly TRBD1 (5 bases). The length of the CDR3 is 18 residues. Germline-derived CDR1 and CDR2 are MGHDK and SYGVNS. The V gene lost 3 bases and the J gene lost 6 bases, with 26 bases spanning the gap. As DNA, the CDR3 is TGTGCCAGCAGTGACTACCCCCCCGAAGGGGCCCGTTTAGCTGAAGCTTTCTTT. Amino acid sequence: CASSDYPPEGARLAEAFF.

This chain joins TRBV7-2 and TRBJ1-5, with D possibly matching TRBD1 (5 bases). Per the germline V gene, CDR1 is SGHTA and CDR2 is FQGNSA. Trimming stripped 1 base from V and 9 bases from J, with 16 bases between. CDR3 size: 15 residues. The CDR3 nucleotides read TGTGCCAGCAGCTTAGGGGGGGGTGGTCTTCGGCCCCAGCATTTT. Translating gives CASSLGGGGLRPQHF.

On this clone: Its ends do not fully match the called genes, so a read error is possible. This chain connects TRBV7-2 to TRBJ1-2, with 7 bases aligning to TRBD1. The CDR3 spans 13 residues. Looked up from germline, CDR1 is SGHTA and CDR2 is FQGNSA. This chain's CDR3 is CASSLEGAGGCTF. The CDR3 DNA is TGTGCCAGCAGCTTAGAGGGGGCGGGCGGCTGCACCTTC.

The chain joins TRBV23-1 to TRBJ2-2; weak D call: TRBD1 (7 bases). TRBV23-1 is an ORF, and what it does is uncertain. The V end was cut by 5 bases, the J end by 4 bases, with 17 bases between. The CDR3 extends over 16 amino acids. CDR3: CASSSGVDRITGELFF. CDR3 in DNA: TGCGCCAGCAGTTCGGGGGTGGACAGGATCACCGGGGAGCTGTTTTTT.

J is TRBJ2-7 and V is TRBV18; D gene unclear. The CDR3 length is 14 residues. The germline V gene has CDR1 KGHSH and CDR2 LQKENI. Trimming shortened V by 2 bases and J by 3 bases, and 11 bases separated the two germline ends. The CDR3 region has the DNA TGTGCCAGCTCACCAGGCGGTGCCAGCTACGAGCAGTACTTC. Protein product: CASSPGGASYEQYF.

The rearrangement joins TRBV5-5 to TRBJ2-1, with 7 bases identical to TRBD1. The CDR3 is 14 residues long. From germline, CDR1 is SGHKS and CDR2 YYEKEE (reference sequence). V dropped 7 bases and J dropped 8; count of bases not matched to a gene: 12. The chain's CDR3 is CASLTGSQLDEQFF. The CDR3 nucleotides read TGTGCCAGCTTGACAGGGTCGCAGCTCGATGAGCAGTTCTTC.

The chain links TRBV15 to TRBJ1-4; 11 bases match TRBD1. This CDR3 is 16 amino acids long. V lost 8 bases, J lost 2 bases, and 7 bases stayed unmatched. Germline CDR1 and CDR2: LNHNV and YYDKDF (reference sequence). In DNA form, the CDR3 reads TGTGCCACCGGACAGGGGGCGGGTCTCACTAATGAAAAACTGTTTTTT. This codes for CATGQGAGLTNEKLFF.

A single count supports this clone. The J gene is TRBJ2-5, the V gene TRBV5-6; 12 nucleotides agree with TRBD1. Trimming took 2 bases from V and 5 from J; bases not matched to a gene: 7. The length of the CDR3 is 16 residues. Germline CDR1 and CDR2: SGHDT and YYEEEE. The CDR3 region is CASSLTGTGGWETQYF. The CDR3 coding sequence is TGTGCCAGCAGCTTAACCGGGACAGGGGGCTGGGAGACCCAGTACTTC.

This sequence joins TRBV1 and TRBJ2-2; no DNA check was done on the table's D call, TRBD1. TRBV1 counts as a pseudogene. The CDR3 covers 17 residues. Here the CDR3 reads CTSSQDQQGLNTGELFF. The CDR3 nucleotides are TGCACCAGCAGCCAAGATCAGCAGGGCCTGAACACCGGGGAGCTGTTTTTT.

The CDR3 coding sequence is TGTGCCAGCAGCTCCTCGGGGACCTATAATTCACCCCTCCACTTT. As protein: CASSSSGTYNSPLHF. The chain combines TRBV2 with TRBJ1-6, with D unclear. The V end lost 6 bases, the J end lost 2 bases, and 11 bases lay between the germline ends. This CDR3 is built from 15 residues. Germline CDR1 reads SNHLY; CDR2 reads FYNNEI.

The V call is TRBV5-1, the J call TRBJ1-3; no reliable D call. The V end lost 0 bases, the J end lost 2 bases, and 12 bases lay between the germline ends. There are 16 residues in the CDR3. Germline CDR1 SGHRS, CDR2 YFSETQ. For the CDR3, the DNA is TGCGCCAGCAGCTTGGAAGCCCCTAGGCCTGGAAACACCATATATTTT. This gives the protein CASSLEAPRPGNTIYF.

The V and J genes are TRBV19 and TRBJ2-1, with 8 bases aligning to TRBD1. CDR1 is LNHDA, CDR2 SQIVND, per germline (reference sequence). The CDR3 runs 16 residues. The V segment lost 0 bases and the J segment 7 bases; nucleotides outside the gene matches: 8. CDR3 nucleotides: TGTGCCAGTAGTATAGACCAGGGGGCGAGGTGGAATGAGCAGTTCTTC. The encoded protein is CASSIDQGARWNEQFF.

This clone has only a few counts. The chain joins TRBV11-2 to TRBJ1-1; 7 bases agree with TRBD1. Germline lookup yields CDR1 SGHAT and CDR2 FQNNGV. The CDR3 consists of 12 residues. V lost 4 bases and J lost 6; bases outside the gene matches: 2. The CDR3 DNA is TGTGCCAGCAGCTCAACAGGGGCTGAAGCTTTCTTT. This translates into CASSSTGAEAFF.

The chain joins TRBV27 to TRBJ2-3; 8 nucleotides align to TRBD2. There are 16 residues in the CDR3. CDR1 and CDR2 from the germline V gene are MNHEY and SMNVEV (reference sequence). The V and J ends lost 2 bases and 4 bases, in that order; junction bases with no gene match: 8. The CDR3 coding sequence is TGTGCCAGCAGTTTAAAACGGGAGGGCTTTGCAGATACGCAGTATTTT. Translation: CASSLKREGFADTQYF.

This chain joins TRBV7-9 and TRBJ2-4; TRBD1 matches at 8 bases. The CDR3 covers 16 residues. Losses at the gene ends were 2 bases for V and 5 bases for J; bases not matched to a gene: 8. Germline values: CDR1 SEHNR, CDR2 FQNEAQ (reference sequence). This CDR3 reads CASSLRTGKEENIQYF. CDR3 DNA: TGTGCCAGCAGCTTAAGGACAGGGAAGGAGGAAAACATTCAGTACTTC.

The chain employs TRBV10-2 and TRBJ2-2; 9 bases are shared with TRBD1. The CDR3 is 17 residues long. Losses at the gene ends were 0 bases for V and 4 bases for J; bases not matched to a gene: 6. Germline V lookup: CDR1 WSHSY, CDR2 SAAADI. CDR3 bases: TGCGCCAGCAGTGAGTCGATTTGGGACAGGGCCACCGGGGAGCTGTTTTTT. It translates to CASSESIWDRATGELFF.

The chain employs TRBV19 and TRBJ1-5, with D possibly TRBD1 on 6 matching bases. V lost 6 bases to trimming and J lost 3 bases, with 18 bases between them. This CDR3 contains 16 residues. The germline gives CDR1 LNHDA, CDR2 SQIVND (reference sequence). Here the CDR3 reads CASRQDRMLVNQPQHF. The CDR3 nucleotides read TGTGCCAGTAGACAAGACAGGATGCTCGTCAATCAGCCCCAGCATTTT.

The genes are TRBV30 and TRBJ2-4; 7 bases align to TRBD1. Germline V gene data show CDR1 as GTSNPN and CDR2 as SVGIG (reference sequence). The CDR3 consists of 14 residues. The trim removed 0 bases at V and 4 bases at J, leaving 3 bases unmatched. For the CDR3, the DNA is TGTGCCTGGAGTGTAGGCAGGGGGAAAAACATTCAGTACTTC. This sequence encodes CAWSVGRGKNIQYF.

This clone was counted a few times. The chain combines TRBV6-5 with TRBJ1-2; no firm D call. In germline, CDR1 is MNHEY, CDR2 SVGAGI. V dropped 0 bases and J dropped 7 bases, with 12 bases sitting between them. The CDR3 extends over 14 amino acids. The CDR3 DNA is TGTGCCAGCAGTTACTCCGAGGGAGGTCTTGGCTACACCTTC. Translating gives CASSYSEGGLGYTF.